Listed here are 7 T cell receptor beta chains from one sample, sequenced in a study of preoperative IRX-2 immunotherapy in early breast cancer. Treatment described: preoperative locoregional IRX-2 cytokine immunotherapy. Sequenced by immunoSEQ multiplex PCR; TCRdb stores in-frame clones only, minus some. Of 20,000 to 30,000 clones listed, approximately 77% are singletons. Sequenced material: lymph node tissue, taken after IRX-2 immunotherapy. The receptor source for this set is a human donor with breast cancer.

This chain links TRBV28 with TRBJ1-1; unclear D gene. V gave up 1 base and J gave up 11 bases, with 11 bases separating them. This CDR3 comprises 12 residues. Germline V gene lookup returns CDR1 MDHEN and CDR2 SYDVKM. The CDR3 DNA follows: TGTGCCAGCAGTTTATATAGTTTGGTCGCTTTCTTT. This encodes CASSLYSLVAFF. Combining the CDR3 with reference TRBV28 and TRBJ1-1 gives the whole variable domain DVKVTQSSRYLVKRTGEKVFLECVQDMDHENMFWYRQDPGLGLRLIYFSYDVKMKEKGDIPEGYSVSREKKERFSLILESASTNQTSMYLCASSLYSLVAFFGQGTRLTVV.

This CDR3 is CASSSLIWNTEAFF. CDR3 nucleotides: TGTGCCAGCAGCTCCTTGATCTGGAACACTGAAGCTTTCTTT. The V and J genes are TRBV11-3 and TRBJ1-1; no reliable D call. Germline CDR1 SGHNT, CDR2 YENEEA. Trimming shortened V by 4 bases and J by 1 base, and 10 bases separated the two germline ends. The CDR3 is 14 residues long. Full variable domain (missing parts from reference TRBV11-3 and TRBJ1-1): EAGVVQSPRYKIIEKKQPVAFWCNPISGHNTLYWYLQNLGQGPELLIRYENEEAVDDSQLPKDRFSAERLKGVDSTLKIQPAELGDSAVYLCASSSLIWNTEAFFGQGTRLTVV.

The chain has TRBV28 and TRBJ2-3, with 14 nucleotides matching TRBD2. V shed 7 bases, J shed 3 bases, and the junction held 9 bases outside the gene matches. Germline CDR1 reads MDHEN; CDR2 reads SYDVKM. The CDR3 is 17 amino acids. The CDR3 is CASTPETSGRGTDTQYF. The CDR3, as DNA: TGTGCCAGCACCCCAGAGACTAGCGGGAGGGGGACAGATACGCAGTATTTT. The full variable domain, in which reference TRBV28 and TRBJ2-3 provide the parts outside the CDR3, is DVKVTQSSRYLVKRTGEKVFLECVQDMDHENMFWYRQDPGLGLRLIYFSYDVKMKEKGDIPEGYSVSREKKERFSLILESASTNQTSMYLCASTPETSGRGTDTQYFGPGTRLTVL.

This sequence joins TRBV28 and TRBJ2-7, with D possibly TRBD2 on 5 matching bases. With 5 bases removed from V and 7 bases from J, the gap between germline ends came to 24 bases. The germline gives CDR1 MDHEN, CDR2 SYDVKM. There are 16 residues in the CDR3. The CDR3 spells CASSPTVGSRSGEQYF. The DNA of the CDR3 is TGTGCCAGCAGTCCAACTGTGGGATCGAGATCGGGGGAGCAGTACTTC.

The rearrangement links TRBV6-7 to TRBJ2-1; 10 bases are a match to TRBD2. TRBV6-7 counts as an open reading frame of uncertain function. CDR3 size: 15 residues. V lost 0 bases, J lost 9 bases, and 5 bases stayed unmatched. CDR3 loop: CASSYSRAGGGEQFF. Written as DNA, the CDR3 is TGTGCCAGCAGTTACTCGAGAGCGGGAGGGGGTGAGCAGTTCTTC.

This sequence joins TRBV1 and TRBJ2-7; the D call TRBD1 from the table was never checked on the DNA. TRBV1 is noted as a pseudogene. The CDR3 totals 15 residues. CDR3: CASSQPTGVRGEQYF. In DNA, the CDR3 is TGCGCCAGCAGCCAACCGACAGGGGTCCGGGGCGAGCAGTACTTC.

The chain couples TRBV28 to TRBJ2-1; 11 nucleotides agree with TRBD2. The CDR3 runs to 16 residues. With V trimmed by 3 bases and J by 4 bases, 5 bases remained unmatched. Germline V lookup: CDR1 MDHEN, CDR2 SYDVKM. The CDR3 loop reads CASSFQASGGYNEQFF. The CDR3 nucleotides read TGTGCCAGCAGTTTCCAGGCTAGCGGGGGGTACAATGAGCAGTTCTTC.